The following is a TCR beta chain sequence with its context. The antigen is undetermined. Every single patient, without exception, relapsed after autologous stem cell transplantation, and brentuximab vedotin exposure varied. This entry is derived from a study of PD-1 blockade in classical Hodgkin lymphoma. Overall study results and limits: After ASCT, patients who started nivolumab under 1 year later were excluded. The study reported lower baseline TCR diversity in newly diagnosed patients than in healthy donors.

Data came from immunoSEQ multiplex PCR; TCRdb stores just in-frame clones and leaves some out. The table has some 95,000 clones, 85% to 90% seen once; the top ten hold about 10%. The sequence was collected from a human donor with classical Hodgkin lymphoma. This material consisted of peripheral blood mononuclear cells (PBMCs), taken before the second cycle of nivolumab.

CDR3 region: CASRVGARGQPQHF. The CDR3 nucleotides are TGTGCCAGCAGGGTGGGGGCTCGAGGTCAGCCCCAGCATTTT. The chain is built from TRBV2 and TRBJ1-5; perhaps TRBD1 as D (6 bases). The CDR3 is 14 amino acids. V gave up 6 bases and J gave up 6 bases, with 15 bases separating them. Germline lookup yields CDR1 SNHLY and CDR2 FYNNEI.